The rows below give T cell receptor beta chains drawn from one sample of a study of blood T cell repertoires in COVID-19. Profiled with immunoSEQ multiplex PCR; TCRdb holds only in-frame clones, not every one. The data show 250,000 to 300,000 clones, 70% to 90% seen once. Sequenced: peripheral blood. These receptors all stem from a woman aged 60-75 years with acute or convalescent COVID-19. Both conserved end residues are part of each CDR3. The D gene is left open where the match is weak. The size entry is marked missing in some rows and otherwise reads once, few, many or a size class.

clone_size,v_call,j_call,d_call,cdr3_nt,cdr3_aa
few,TRBV28,TRBJ2-3,.,TGTGCCAGCAGTTTATTGTATCTCGAGCGCTGGGTAGCGGACACAGATACGCAGTATTTT,CASSLLYLERWVADTDTQYF
once,TRBV15,TRBJ1-1,TRBD1,TGTGCCACCAGCAGAGATGTGGGGACAGGGAACACTGAAGCTTTCTTT,CATSRDVGTGNTEAFF
.,TRBV7-9,TRBJ2-1,.,TGTGCCAGTTCCGGGCGGGGCAGCTCCTACAATGAGCAGTTCTTC,CASSGRGSSYNEQFF
.,TRBV7-3,TRBJ2-1,TRBD2,TGTGCCAGCAGCACCGGACTAGTCGGTGAGCAGTTCTTC,CASSTGLVGEQFF
.,TRBV7-2,TRBJ2-1,TRBD2,TGTGCCAGCACACACACTAGCGGGAGGGCCAATGAGCAGTTCTTC,CASTHTSGRANEQFF
.,TRBV6-5,TRBJ2-5,TRBD2,TGTGCCAGCAGTAATAGCGGGAGCGGAGAGACCCAGTACTTC,CASSNSGSGETQYF
.,TRBV2,TRBJ2-2,TRBD2,TGTGCCAGCAGCCCCCAGGCTAGCGGCGTCGCGAACACCGGGGAGCTGTTTTTT,CASSPQASGVANTGELFF
.,TRBV6-2/TRBV6-3,TRBJ2-7,.,TGTGCCAGCAGTTCGACACGGTGGGAGCAGTACTTC,CASSSTRWEQYF
.,TRBV19,TRBJ1-2,TRBD1,TGTGCCAGTAGCCCATTAGACAGGGCCAATGGCTACACCTTC,CASSPLDRANGYTF
.,TRBV6-5,TRBJ2-7,.,TGTGCCAGCAGTACCCGGCGGGGGCCCTACGAGCAGTACTTC,CASSTRRGPYEQYF
.,TRBV19,TRBJ2-3,.,TGTGCCAGTGCCCCGCTAGCACCCAGAACAGATACGCAGTATTTT,CASAPLAPRTDTQYF
.,TRBV6-4,TRBJ2-2,.,TGTGCCAGCAGTGTAACCGGGTCTAACACCGGGGAGCTGTTTTTT,CASSVTGSNTGELFF
.,TRBV6-2/TRBV6-3,TRBJ1-2,.,TGTGCCAGCAGTTACCCAGGGTGGAACTATGGCTACACCTTC,CASSYPGWNYGYTF
.,TRBV19,TRBJ2-5,TRBD1,TGTGCCAGTAACGATTTTTCAGGGGGCGATCTTATCGGGACCCAGTACTTC,CASNDFSGGDLIGTQYF
.,TRBV7-3,TRBJ2-7,TRBD1,TGTGCCAGCAGCTCCGGGACAGGGGCCTACGAGCAGTACTTC,CASSSGTGAYEQYF
.,TRBV28,TRBJ2-7,.,TGTGCCAGCAAGTGGCGGGACTCGTGGTACGAGCAGTACTTC,CASKWRDSWYEQYF
.,TRBV18,TRBJ1-4,.,TGTGCCAGCTCACCAAATCCTACAACTAATGAAAAACTGTTTTTT,CASSPNPTTNEKLFF
.,TRBV7-8,TRBJ1-2,.,TGTGCCAGCGGCCCGACAGGAGAGGGTGGCTACACCTTC,CASGPTGEGGYTF
.,TRBV24-1,TRBJ2-1,TRBD2,TGTGCCACCAGTGATCCCGGGAGGTCCGCCTACAATGAGCAGTTCTTC,CATSDPGRSAYNEQFF
.,TRBV6-5,TRBJ1-1,.,TGTGCCAGCAGTTATCGTGACCGGGCTGAAGCTTTCTTT,CASSYRDRAEAFF
.,TRBV10-3,TRBJ2-3,TRBD2,TGTGCCATCAGGGCTGGGTTAGCGGGAACAGATACGCAGTATTTT,CAIRAGLAGTDTQYF